The rows below give T cell receptor beta chains drawn from one sample of a study of PD-L1 blockade in urothelial cancer. Using immunoSEQ multiplex PCR, the repertoire was profiled, and TCRdb retains in-frame clones only, with some absent. The top ten hold more than 3% of the sample, which has just under 50,000 clones, roughly 80% seen once. The specimen comprised PBMCs, sampled around atezolizumab (anti-PD-L1) treatment. The source of these receptors is a man between 65 and 85 years old with urothelial cancer. Both conserved end residues are part of each CDR3. D genes are given only for firm matches. Rows may omit the clone size; those that give it use once, few, many or a size class.

TRBD2 TRBJ2-1 - TRBV7-9 TGTGCCAGCAGCGAACTAGCGGGGGGGCACTTTGAGCAGTTCTTC CASSELAGGHFEQFF
- TRBJ2-2 - TRBV9 TGTGCCAGCAGCCACTCGATAGGGACAACTAACACCGGGGAGCTGTTTTTT CASSHSIGTTNTGELFF
- TRBJ1-1 - TRBV14 TGTGCCAGCAGCCATAGGGGAATTAATAAGGGAATGAACACTGAAGCTTTCTTT CASSHRGINKGMNTEAFF
- TRBJ1-4 once TRBV6-1 TGTGCCGGCGGTACACAGGGTAATGAAAAACTGTTTTTT CAGGTQGNEKLFF
TRBD1 TRBJ1-2 - TRBV6-1 TGTGCCAGCCGTGAACGGGGACAGGGGAATGGCTACACCTTC CASRERGQGNGYTF
TRBD1 TRBJ1-3 - TRBV28 TGTGCCACGATCGACAGGGGACCTCTTGGAAACACCATATATTTT CATIDRGPLGNTIYF
- TRBJ1-2 - TRBV7-9 TGTGCCAGCAGCCGATCTCAGGGGCCGGGGTATGGCTACACCTTC CASSRSQGPGYGYTF
- TRBJ1-5 - TRBV5-5 TGTGCCAGCAGTACGACAGGAAATAGCAATCAGCCCCAGCATTTT CASSTTGNSNQPQHF
- TRBJ2-1 few TRBV5-1 TGCGCCAGCAGTATGGGGGTACCAGCGGGCTCCTACAATGAGCAGTTCTTC CASSMGVPAGSYNEQFF
TRBD1 TRBJ2-7 - TRBV14 TGTGCCAGCAGCCGGCAGACAGGGCCCTACGAGCAGTACTTC CASSRQTGPYEQYF
TRBD1 TRBJ2-7 - TRBV6-5 TGTGCCAGCAGAGCGAGGACAGGGCCGGGCGAGCAGTACTTC CASRARTGPGEQYF
TRBD2 TRBJ2-3 - TRBV5-8 TGTGCCAGCAGTCAAGCGGGAGAGAGAACAGATACGCAGTATTTT CASSQAGERTDTQYF
- TRBJ1-1 - TRBV27 TGTGCCAGCAGTTTAACACAGGTTTACACTGAAGCTTTCTTT CASSLTQVYTEAFF
TRBD1 TRBJ1-2 - TRBV6-5 TGTGCCAGCAGGCCGGGACAGGGCTATGGCTACACCTTC CASRPGQGYGYTF
- TRBJ1-2 - TRBV7-9 TGTGCCAGCAGCTCAACAGGGAGATCCTACTATGGCTACACCTTC CASSSTGRSYYGYTF
- TRBJ1-5 - TRBV2 TGTGCCAGCAGTGAATCTAGGGGACAGCCCCAGCATTTT CASSESRGQPQHF
TRBD1 TRBJ1-2 - TRBV19 TGTGCCAGTAGTAGTAGGACAGGAGGCTATGGCTACACCTTC CASSSRTGGYGYTF
- TRBJ1-2 - TRBV4-2 TGTGCCAGCAGCCAAACCGGGGGGGGCTATGGCTACACCTTC CASSQTGGGYGYTF
- TRBJ1-2 medium-sized TRBV29-1 TGCAGCGTTGAAGTGGAACAGGGTCTTCATGGCTACACCTTC CSVEVEQGLHGYTF
- TRBJ2-5 few TRBV6-1 TGTGCCAGCAGTCCCCGGAGGGGGGGCGAGACCCAGTACTTC CASSPRRGGETQYF
- TRBJ2-6 - TRBV7-3 TGTGCCAGCAGCTTATGGGGCGCTGGGGCCAACGTCCTGACTTTC CASSLWGAGANVLTF
- TRBJ2-1 - TRBV29-1 TGCAGCGAGAGCCCCCGAGCCCCCTACAATGAGCAGTTCTTC CSESPRAPYNEQFF
TRBD2 TRBJ2-3 - TRBV11-2 TGTGCCAGCAGCTTTACTAGCGGGAGGGCTCCTTCAGATACGCAGTATTTT CASSFTSGRAPSDTQYF
TRBD1 TRBJ1-1 - TRBV7-9 TGTGCCAGCAGCCCCCAGGGGGCGACGCCTGAAGCTTTCTTT CASSPQGATPEAFF
TRBD1 TRBJ2-5 once TRBV9 TGTGCCAGCAGCGTAGGGAGACGACAGGGAGCAACAGAGACCCAGTACTTC CASSVGRRQGATETQYF
TRBD2 TRBJ2-2 few TRBV28 TGTGCCAGCAGTCCGCGACTAGCGGGAGTCGGGGAGCTGTTTTTT CASSPRLAGVGELFF
- TRBJ1-2 - TRBV5-5 TGTGCCAGCAGCTTGATCGGGGAGGGCTACACCTTC CASSLIGEGYTF
TRBD1 TRBJ1-6 - TRBV10-2 TGCGCCAGCAGTGGACAGGGAAATAATTCACCCCTCCACTTT CASSGQGNNSPLHF
- TRBJ2-1 - TRBV5-1 TGCGCCAGCAGCTTGTCAGGGGCCTTATCACGAAATGAGCAGTTCTTC CASSLSGALSRNEQFF
- TRBJ1-1 - TRBV5-5 TGTGCCAGCAGCTCCTATGACATGTACTCGACTGAAGCTTTCTTT CASSSYDMYSTEAFF
- TRBJ1-2 few TRBV5-1 TGCGCCAGCAGCTTTGAGGGCGGGTATGGCTACACCTTC CASSFEGGYGYTF
- TRBJ2-5 - TRBV7-9 TGTGCCAGCAGCTCCAACCTTAGAGAGTTAGAGACCCAGTACTTC CASSSNLRELETQYF
TRBD2 TRBJ2-7 - TRBV27 TGTGCCAGCAGTTTGGTAGCGGGAGGAACCGAGCAGTACTTC CASSLVAGGTEQYF